This is a list of T cell receptor beta chains from one sample in a study of T cell responses to AZD1222 COVID-19 vaccine. Produced via immunoSEQ multiplex PCR; TCRdb's table is partial and in-frame only. Among 120,000 or so clones listed, around nine tenths were seen once. Sequencing was performed on peripheral blood, taken on day 0 of MenACWY control vaccination. The receptors shown here come from an adult in good health. The CDR3 runs from the conserved cysteine through the conserved F or W. A D gene is named only where the DNA matches it firmly. The size entry is marked missing in some rows and otherwise reads once, few, many or a size class.

v_call	clone_size	d_call	j_call	cdr3_nt	cdr3_aa
TRBV7-9	-	-	TRBJ1-5	TGTGCCAGCAGCTCACAGGGAAATCAGCCCCAGCATTTT	CASSSQGNQPQHF
TRBV13	-	-	TRBJ1-1	TGTGCCAGCAGCCTTAAAGTAAACACTGAAGCTTTCTTT	CASSLKVNTEAFF
TRBV7-2	-	-	TRBJ1-2	TGTGCCAGCAGGCCACGGACGGACGCTAACTATGGCTACACCTTC	CASRPRTDANYGYTF
TRBV11-3	-	TRBD2	TRBJ2-3	TGTGCCAGCAGCTTAGGACGCGGGAGACTGACAGATACGCAGTATTTT	CASSLGRGRLTDTQYF
TRBV11-3	-	TRBD1	TRBJ1-1	TGTGCCAGCAGCTTCGCGGGACAGCTGAACACTGAAGCTTTCTTT	CASSFAGQLNTEAFF
TRBV10-3	-	-	TRBJ2-7	TGTGCCATCAGTGATTCTCGGGGAGCTTCGGACGAGCAGTACTTC	CAISDSRGASDEQYF
TRBV25-1	once	-	TRBJ2-3	TGTGCCAGCAGTGAATACGGGTTGACAGATACGCAGTATTTT	CASSEYGLTDTQYF
TRBV2	-	-	TRBJ2-3	TGTGCCAGCAGGGGGGGTGGCAATACGCAGTATTTT	CASRGGGNTQYF
TRBV28	-	TRBD1	TRBJ1-2	TGTGCCAGCACTTTGGGGGACAGGGCCCCTAACTATGGCTACACCTTC	CASTLGDRAPNYGYTF
TRBV4-2	-	-	TRBJ1-1	TGTGCCAGCAGCCAAGAAGGGGTCAGCGTGGTTATGAACACTGAAGCTTTCTTT	CASSQEGVSVVMNTEAFF
TRBV7-2	-	TRBD2	TRBJ2-2	TGTGCCACGGGGGGAACTCTGGTGAAGTTTTTGGCCGGGGAGCTGTTTTTT	CATGGTLVKFLAGELFF
TRBV3-1/TRBV3-2	-	TRBD2	TRBJ2-3	TGTGCCAGCAGCCAAGGCGGGAGGGGGGGGAATACGCAGTATTTT	CASSQGGRGGNTQYF
TRBV6-5	-	TRBD1	TRBJ1-2	TGTGCCAGCAGTTACTCGACAGGACAGGTTAACTATGGCTACACCTTC	CASSYSTGQVNYGYTF
TRBV7-9	-	TRBD1	TRBJ2-7	TGTGCCAGCAGCTTTACAGGGGCTACCTACGAGCAGTACTTC	CASSFTGATYEQYF
TRBV7-2	-	-	TRBJ1-2	TGTGCCAGCAGCTTAGACCCAAACTATGGCTACACCTTC	CASSLDPNYGYTF
TRBV10-3	-	TRBD1	TRBJ1-2	TGTGCCATCAGTGAGACTGAGACAGGGGGTGGCTACACCTTC	CAISETETGGGYTF
TRBV27	once	-	TRBJ2-5	TGTGCCAGCAGTTTCCGGACCAGAGGAAAAGAGACCCAGTACTTC	CASSFRTRGKETQYF
TRBV18	-	-	TRBJ2-7	TGTGCCAGCTCACGGGGTGCAGTAACCTACGAGCAGTACTTC	CASSRGAVTYEQYF
TRBV13	-	TRBD1	TRBJ2-1	TGTGCCAGTCAACAGGGGAGTCTTTACCCGAGCTCCTACAATGAGCAGTTCTTC	CASQQGSLYPSSYNEQFF
TRBV1	few	-	TRBJ2-2	TGCACCAGCAGCCAGGGGACTACCCGGAACACCGGGGAGCTGTTTTTT	CTSSQGTTRNTGELFF
TRBV6-6	-	TRBD1	TRBJ2-7	TGTGCCAGCAGCCCTCGACAGGGGGCGGCCTACGAGCAGTACTTC	CASSPRQGAAYEQYF
TRBV4-1	-	-	TRBJ1-1	TGCGCCAGCAGGGGGACCCTATTGAACACTGAAGCTTTCTTT	CASRGTLLNTEAFF
TRBV6-5	-	TRBD1	TRBJ1-5	TGTGCCAGCAGTTATTCCCCGACAGGGCAGCCCCAGCATTTT	CASSYSPTGQPQHF
TRBV24-1	-	-	TRBJ2-2	TGTGCCACCAGGGATTCGAGGGGGGACACCGGGGAGCTGTTTTTT	CATRDSRGDTGELFF
TRBV15	-	TRBD1	TRBJ1-2	TGTGCCACCAGCAACCGGGACAGGGGTTTTTGGGGCTACACCTTC	CATSNRDRGFWGYTF
TRBV6-4	few	TRBD1	TRBJ2-3	TGTGCCAGCAGCACCACAGGGGATGGCACAGATACGCAGTATTTT	CASSTTGDGTDTQYF
TRBV7-9	-	-	TRBJ1-6	TGTGCCAGCAGCTTAGCGCTTCTAGGCTCACCCCTCCACTTT	CASSLALLGSPLHF
TRBV7-2	-	-	TRBJ1-1	TGTGCCAGCAGCTTAGCTGCGGTGAACACTGAAGCTTTCTTT	CASSLAAVNTEAFF
TRBV11-2	-	-	TRBJ1-3	TGTGCCAGCAGCTACCCGGGTCCCGGATCTGGAAACACCATATATTTT	CASSYPGPGSGNTIYF
TRBV11-2	-	-	TRBJ1-1	TGTGCCAGCAGCTTACGGGGTGTTGAAGGCACTGAAGCTTTCTTT	CASSLRGVEGTEAFF
TRBV18	-	TRBD2	TRBJ2-5	TGTGCCAGCTCACCGGAGGGGAGGGCCGTAAAGACCCAGTACTTC	CASSPEGRAVKTQYF
TRBV11-2	-	-	TRBJ2-7	TGTGCCAGCAGCTTCCAGGGGAACTCCTACGAGCAGTACTTC	CASSFQGNSYEQYF
TRBV9	-	TRBD1	TRBJ1-4	TGTGCCAGCAACCCGGGACAGGGGACTGAAAAACTGTTTTTT	CASNPGQGTEKLFF
TRBV5-6	-	-	TRBJ2-5	TGTGCCAGCAGCACCCAAGAGACCCAGTACTTC	CASSTQETQYF
TRBV11-2	-	TRBD1	TRBJ2-7	TGTGCCAGCAGCTTAATCAGGGGGCAGTACGAGCAGTACTTC	CASSLIRGQYEQYF
TRBV5-1	-	TRBD2	TRBJ2-3	TGCGCCAGCAGCTCCCTGGGACTAGCGGGAGGGTCAGCAGATACGCAGTATTTT	CASSSLGLAGGSADTQYF
TRBV6-2/TRBV6-3	-	-	TRBJ2-3	TGTGCCAGCAGTTACGGAAACGGGATTAGCACAGATACGCAGTATTTT	CASSYGNGISTDTQYF
TRBV7-8	-	-	TRBJ1-5	TGTGCCAGCAGCCGGGGGGGAAGCAATCAGCCCCAGCATTTT	CASSRGGSNQPQHF
TRBV4-3	-	-	TRBJ2-7	TGCGCCAGCAGCCAAGTCAGCGGGTCCCGTCCCTACGAGCAGTACTTC	CASSQVSGSRPYEQYF
TRBV11-3	-	TRBD1	TRBJ2-2	TGTGCCAGCAGCTTAGCCTTGACAGGGCCGAACACCGGGGAGCTGTTTTTT	CASSLALTGPNTGELFF
TRBV24-1	once	-	TRBJ2-3	TGTGCCACCAGTGATGGAGAGTTAGGACCAGATACGCAGTATTTT	CATSDGELGPDTQYF
TRBV5-1	-	TRBD1	TRBJ1-3	TGCGCCAGCAGCCTAACGACAGGGATTGGAAACACCATATATTTT	CASSLTTGIGNTIYF
TRBV6-5	-	-	TRBJ1-6	TGTGCCAGCAGTTACCCAAATTCACCCCTCCACTTT	CASSYPNSPLHF
TRBV5-5	-	-	TRBJ1-5	TGTGCCAGCAGCTTGGTGGGTTGGAATAGCAATCAGCCCCAGCATTTT	CASSLVGWNSNQPQHF
TRBV5-6	-	-	TRBJ1-1	TGTGCCAGCAGCTCTATAACAGGGCACACTGAAGCTTTCTTT	CASSSITGHTEAFF
TRBV12-2	-	-	TRBJ2-7	TGTGCAAGTCACGTGGGGACAGGGGTAGCGGAGCAGTACTTC	CASHVGTGVAEQYF